The rows below give T cell receptor beta chains drawn from one sample of a study of regulatory T cells in long-lasting Graves disease. TCRdb re-called the multiplex PCR reads with MiXCR, one entry per CDR3 protein. The table lists 650,000 to 700,000 distinct CDR3 sequences, about 32% of them singletons. The material was peripheral blood mononuclear cells (PBMCs), obtained when the disease was refractory, from a patient treated with antithyroid drugs. These receptors were taken from a female donor with Graves disease. Both conserved end residues are part of each CDR3. Fields, in order: D gene, J gene, V gene, clone size, CDR3 protein, CDR3 DNA. A D gene is named only where the DNA matches it firmly. Expanded clones get a size class; other rows say once, few or many, or leave the size out.

d_call: TRBD1; j_call: TRBJ1-3; v_call: TRBV7-6; clone_size: many; cdr3_aa: CASSPLQGVSGNTIYF; cdr3_nt: TGTGCCAGCAGCCCTTTACAGGGGGTGTCTGGAAACACCATATATTTT
d_call: NA; j_call: TRBJ1-2; v_call: TRBV12-3/TRBV12-4; clone_size: NA; cdr3_aa: CASSLTLPTDYGYTF; cdr3_nt: TGTGCCAGCAGTTTAACCCTCCCGACGGACTATGGCTACACCTTC
d_call: TRBD2; j_call: TRBJ2-7; v_call: TRBV27; clone_size: few; cdr3_aa: CASSLLRAGGLSYEQYF; cdr3_nt: TGTGCCAGCAGTTTATTACGAGCGGGAGGCCTCTCCTACGAGCAGTACTTC
d_call: NA; j_call: TRBJ2-3; v_call: TRBV20-1; clone_size: NA; cdr3_aa: CSARDRELITDTQYF; cdr3_nt: TGCAGTGCTAGGGACCGTGAATTGATCACAGATACGCAGTATTTT
d_call: NA; j_call: TRBJ1-1; v_call: TRBV12-3/TRBV12-4; clone_size: many; cdr3_aa: CASSTRRTAKAFF; cdr3_nt: TGTGCCAGCAGTACACGACGGACAGCTAAAGCTTTCTTT
d_call: NA; j_call: TRBJ2-2; v_call: TRBV28; clone_size: many; cdr3_aa: CASSLRAVNTGELFF; cdr3_nt: TGTGCCAGCAGTTTAAGAGCGGTGAACACCGGGGAGCTGTTTTTT
d_call: NA; j_call: TRBJ1-1; v_call: TRBV2; clone_size: NA; cdr3_aa: CASSVVGTPNTEAFF; cdr3_nt: TGTGCCAGCAGCGTCGTCGGGACCCCGAACACTGAAGCTTTCTTT
d_call: TRBD1; j_call: TRBJ1-2; v_call: TRBV2; clone_size: NA; cdr3_aa: CASTLTGAYGYTF; cdr3_nt: TGTGCCAGCACCCTCACAGGGGCCTATGGCTACACCTTC
d_call: NA; j_call: TRBJ2-2; v_call: TRBV29-1; clone_size: NA; cdr3_aa: CNVESDGRSGELFF; cdr3_nt: TGCAACGTTGAATCCGACGGGAGATCCGGGGAGCTGTTTTTT
d_call: TRBD1; j_call: TRBJ1-6; v_call: TRBV6-1; clone_size: few; cdr3_aa: CASSDQTGGKSPLHF; cdr3_nt: TGTGCCAGCAGTGACCAGACAGGGGGCAAATCACCCCTCCACTTT
d_call: NA; j_call: TRBJ1-1; v_call: TRBV19; clone_size: NA; cdr3_aa: CASSTGADHTEAFF; cdr3_nt: TGTGCCAGTAGTACCGGGGCGGACCACACTGAAGCTTTCTTT
d_call: NA; j_call: TRBJ2-5; v_call: TRBV6-2/TRBV6-3; clone_size: many; cdr3_aa: CASSYSGETQYF; cdr3_nt: TGTGCCAGCAGTTACTCGGGAGAGACCCAGTACTTC
d_call: NA; j_call: TRBJ1-2; v_call: TRBV9; clone_size: once; cdr3_aa: CASSARGGLGYGYTF; cdr3_nt: TGTGCCAGCAGCGCGCGAGGGGGGCTAGGGTATGGCTACACCTTC
d_call: TRBD1; j_call: TRBJ2-7; v_call: TRBV19; clone_size: NA; cdr3_aa: CASSISGQGAYEQYF; cdr3_nt: TGTGCCAGTAGTATTTCGGGACAGGGGGCCTACGAGCAGTACTTC
d_call: NA; j_call: TRBJ1-5; v_call: TRBV10-3; clone_size: few; cdr3_aa: CAISDNSNQPQHF; cdr3_nt: TGTGCCATCAGTGATAATAGCAATCAGCCCCAGCATTTT
d_call: NA; j_call: TRBJ2-5; v_call: TRBV19; clone_size: few; cdr3_aa: CASNGGSQETQYF; cdr3_nt: TGTGCCAGTAACGGTGGAAGTCAAGAGACCCAGTACTTC
d_call: TRBD2; j_call: TRBJ2-3; v_call: TRBV5-1; clone_size: NA; cdr3_aa: CASSLMSGRMSTDTQYF; cdr3_nt: TGCGCCAGCAGCTTGATGAGCGGGAGAATGAGCACAGATACGCAGTATTTT
d_call: NA; j_call: TRBJ2-5; v_call: TRBV29-1; clone_size: many; cdr3_aa: CSTSVGQETQYF; cdr3_nt: TGCAGCACTTCGGTGGGGCAAGAGACCCAGTACTTC
d_call: NA; j_call: TRBJ1-1; v_call: TRBV6-1; clone_size: NA; cdr3_aa: CASIWGIGTEAFF; cdr3_nt: TGTGCCAGCATTTGGGGGATTGGCACTGAAGCTTTCTTT
d_call: TRBD1; j_call: TRBJ1-5; v_call: TRBV3-1; clone_size: NA; cdr3_aa: CASSQRGQDNQPQHF; cdr3_nt: TGTGCCAGCAGCCAACGAGGACAGGACAATCAGCCCCAGCATTTT
d_call: NA; j_call: TRBJ1-5; v_call: TRBV5-6; clone_size: few; cdr3_aa: CASSQGVWGGQPQHF; cdr3_nt: TGTGCCAGCAGCCAGGGCGTTTGGGGGGGTCAGCCCCAGCATTTT
d_call: NA; j_call: TRBJ1-4; v_call: TRBV6-1; clone_size: few; cdr3_aa: CASSRDEKLFF; cdr3_nt: TGTGCCAGCAGCAGGGATGAAAAACTGTTTTTT
d_call: NA; j_call: TRBJ1-1; v_call: TRBV3-1; clone_size: few; cdr3_aa: CASSRDHLNTEAFF; cdr3_nt: TGTGCCAGCAGCCGAGACCATTTGAACACTGAAGCTTTCTTT
d_call: TRBD2; j_call: TRBJ2-5; v_call: TRBV5-5; clone_size: NA; cdr3_aa: CASSSPPGLAGGLGETQYF; cdr3_nt: TGTGCCAGCAGCTCCCCCCCGGGACTAGCGGGAGGATTGGGGGAGACCCAGTACTTC
d_call: TRBD1; j_call: TRBJ1-2; v_call: TRBV12-3/TRBV12-4; clone_size: few; cdr3_aa: CASSLGPGTGGSGGYTF; cdr3_nt: TGTGCCAGCAGTCTTGGGCCCGGAACAGGGGGTAGCGGTGGCTACACCTTC
d_call: NA; j_call: TRBJ2-3; v_call: TRBV6-9; clone_size: NA; cdr3_aa: CASSKGRITDTQYF; cdr3_nt: TGCGCCAGCAGCAAGGGGAGGATCACAGATACGCAGTATTTT
d_call: NA; j_call: TRBJ2-7; v_call: TRBV10-3; clone_size: NA; cdr3_aa: CAISVVEYEQYF; cdr3_nt: TGTGCCATCAGTGTCGTTGAATACGAGCAGTACTTC
d_call: TRBD1; j_call: TRBJ1-3; v_call: TRBV10-3; clone_size: NA; cdr3_aa: CATSNGTGAGNTIYF; cdr3_nt: TGTGCCACCAGCAACGGGACAGGGGCCGGAAACACCATATATTTT
d_call: NA; j_call: TRBJ2-7; v_call: TRBV5-5; clone_size: few; cdr3_aa: CASSLVPGAGKNEQYF; cdr3_nt: TGTGCCAGCAGCTTGGTACCCGGGGCAGGTAAAAACGAGCAGTACTTC
d_call: NA; j_call: TRBJ1-6; v_call: TRBV12-3/TRBV12-4; clone_size: few; cdr3_aa: CASSFGGRNSPLHF; cdr3_nt: TGTGCCAGCAGTTTTGGGGGCAGGAATTCACCCCTCCACTTT
d_call: NA; j_call: TRBJ2-2; v_call: TRBV7-3; clone_size: few; cdr3_aa: CASSYELTCGSLSANTGELFF; cdr3_nt: TGTGCCAGCAGCTACGAACTAACGTGCGGCTCCTTGTCCGCGAACACCGGGGAGCTGTTTTTT
d_call: NA; j_call: TRBJ2-2; v_call: TRBV5-1; clone_size: NA; cdr3_aa: CASSLAGMGAGELFF; cdr3_nt: TGCGCCAGCAGCTTGGCCGGCATGGGGGCCGGGGAGCTGTTTTTT
d_call: TRBD1; j_call: TRBJ1-5; v_call: TRBV15; clone_size: once; cdr3_aa: CATSRGNDRGSSRSNQPQHF; cdr3_nt: TGTGCCACCAGCAGAGGGAACGACAGGGGGTCTAGTAGGAGCAATCAGCCCCAGCATTTT
d_call: NA; j_call: TRBJ2-5; v_call: TRBV9; clone_size: few; cdr3_aa: CASSVEGGGETQYF; cdr3_nt: TGTGCCAGCAGCGTAGAGGGGGGCGGGGAGACCCAGTACTTC
d_call: NA; j_call: TRBJ1-5; v_call: TRBV28; clone_size: many; cdr3_aa: CASRQRESLTQHF; cdr3_nt: TGTGCCAGCCGACAGAGAGAGTCCTTGACCCAGCATTTT
d_call: NA; j_call: TRBJ1-3; v_call: TRBV28; clone_size: NA; cdr3_aa: CASTRGNTIYF; cdr3_nt: TGTGCCAGCACCCGAGGAAACACCATATATTTT
d_call: NA; j_call: TRBJ1-1; v_call: TRBV9; clone_size: NA; cdr3_aa: CASSVGRWMNTEAFF; cdr3_nt: TGTGCCAGCAGCGTAGGTCGTTGGATGAACACTGAAGCTTTCTTT
d_call: NA; j_call: TRBJ2-7; v_call: TRBV20-1; clone_size: NA; cdr3_aa: CSARAPDSNHEQYF; cdr3_nt: TGCAGTGCTAGAGCCCCGGACAGTAACCACGAGCAGTACTTC
d_call: TRBD2; j_call: TRBJ2-7; v_call: TRBV9; clone_size: NA; cdr3_aa: CASSPRTSGNHEQYF; cdr3_nt: TGTGCCAGCAGCCCCAGGACTAGCGGGAACCACGAGCAGTACTTC
d_call: NA; j_call: TRBJ1-2; v_call: TRBV29-1; clone_size: NA; cdr3_aa: CSVGRGDGYTF; cdr3_nt: TGCAGCGTTGGTAGGGGAGATGGCTACACCTTC
d_call: TRBD2; j_call: TRBJ2-5; v_call: TRBV7-3; clone_size: many; cdr3_aa: CASSFSGREEETQYF; cdr3_nt: TGTGCCAGCAGCTTTAGCGGGAGGGAGGAAGAGACCCAGTACTTC
d_call: NA; j_call: TRBJ1-4; v_call: TRBV2; clone_size: many; cdr3_aa: CASSVTWMDEKLFF; cdr3_nt: TGTGCCAGCAGTGTGACATGGATGGATGAAAAACTGTTTTTT
d_call: NA; j_call: TRBJ1-1; v_call: TRBV7-6; clone_size: once; cdr3_aa: CASSLNGRGEAFF; cdr3_nt: TGTGCCAGCAGCCTTAACGGGCGGGGTGAAGCTTTCTTT
d_call: TRBD2; j_call: TRBJ2-5; v_call: TRBV10-3; clone_size: few; cdr3_aa: CAISETKLAGGPSGETQYF; cdr3_nt: TGTGCCATCAGTGAGACTAAACTAGCGGGAGGGCCCTCTGGGGAGACCCAGTACTTC
d_call: NA; j_call: TRBJ1-2; v_call: TRBV12-3/TRBV12-4; clone_size: many; cdr3_aa: CASSFRSPGGGYGYTF; cdr3_nt: TGTGCCAGCAGTTTTCGGTCCCCCGGTGGAGGCTATGGCTACACCTTC
d_call: TRBD2; j_call: TRBJ2-7; v_call: TRBV12-3/TRBV12-4; clone_size: NA; cdr3_aa: CASTPGLGIPEQYF; cdr3_nt: TGTGCCAGCACCCCGGGACTAGGAATTCCCGAGCAGTACTTC
d_call: NA; j_call: TRBJ1-2; v_call: TRBV5-1; clone_size: few; cdr3_aa: CASRRDYSYGYTF; cdr3_nt: TGCGCCAGTAGAAGGGACTACAGCTATGGCTACACCTTC